A selection of T cell receptor beta chains follows, all from one sample in a study of T cell changes during pregnancy in multiple sclerosis. Clones were sequenced by immunoSEQ multiplex PCR, and TCRdb holds only the in-frame ones, with some missing. The profile shows more than 80,000 clones, 92% of them singletons. The source material was peripheral blood, sampled in the first trimester of pregnancy. The receptors originated from a female donor with multiple sclerosis, enrolled in a pregnancy study. Both conserved end residues are part of each CDR3. The order of the fields is J gene, V gene, CDR3 protein.

J: TRBJ2-1
V: TRBV5-1
CDR3: CASSPTSGRENEQFF

J: TRBJ2-7
V: TRBV4-1
CDR3: CASSQVPSGYYEQYF

J: TRBJ1-1
V: TRBV13
CDR3: CASSLRERGKLYAEAFF

J: TRBJ2-3
V: TRBV9
CDR3: CASKGAATDTQYF

J: TRBJ1-5
V: TRBV28
CDR3: CASRGQYNQPQHF

J: TRBJ2-1
V: TRBV6-5
CDR3: CASAGLASNEQFF

J: TRBJ1-3
V: TRBV4-1
CDR3: CASSQGKGTGSSGNTIYF

J: TRBJ2-3
V: TRBV19
CDR3: CASSIRAGDVADTQYF

J: TRBJ1-1
V: TRBV29-1
CDR3: CSVETGSEAFF

J: TRBJ1-2
V: TRBV19
CDR3: CASRQGIDYGYTF

J: TRBJ2-1
V: TRBV5-6
CDR3: CASSFQGLSSYNEQFF

J: TRBJ2-1
V: TRBV5-1
CDR3: CASSLVAGSREQFF

J: TRBJ2-1
V: TRBV2
CDR3: CASSPRAYNEQFF

J: TRBJ2-2
V: TRBV7-8
CDR3: CASSLDYRGLAGGNTGELFF

J: TRBJ2-7
V: TRBV30
CDR3: CAWSAGTGTSYEQYF

J: TRBJ2-1
V: TRBV2
CDR3: CASLGQGVRNEQFF

J: TRBJ1-2
V: TRBV27
CDR3: CASSTGSTGSYTF

J: TRBJ2-1
V: TRBV27
CDR3: CASSLYGRWTSGIYNEQFF

J: TRBJ2-5
V: TRBV30
CDR3: CAWSVSGGKTQYF

J: TRBJ1-2
V: TRBV7-9
CDR3: CASSDSLTNYGYTF

J: TRBJ2-3
V: TRBV11-2
CDR3: CASSLDTRTGVTDTQYF

J: TRBJ1-2
V: TRBV6-6
CDR3: CASSNRPTGNYGYTF

J: TRBJ1-2
V: TRBV28
CDR3: CASSFRSEVGGYTF

J: TRBJ1-1
V: TRBV7-9
CDR3: CASSGGTGTNTEAFF

J: TRBJ2-6
V: TRBV9
CDR3: CASSRSGANVLTF

J: TRBJ1-2
V: TRBV9
CDR3: CASSVDGTANYGYTF

J: TRBJ1-1
V: TRBV28
CDR3: CASSLPLDRGRRTEAFF

J: TRBJ2-2
V: TRBV6-1
CDR3: CASSALAGGGYTGELFF

J: TRBJ2-7
V: TRBV27
CDR3: CASSFREGRREQYF

J: TRBJ2-7
V: TRBV4-3
CDR3: CASSPQGLLAGVREQYF

J: TRBJ1-5
V: TRBV7-2
CDR3: CASSLAEGQPQHF

J: TRBJ2-1
V: TRBV18
CDR3: CASSPISLSSYNEQFF

J: TRBJ1-1
V: TRBV28
CDR3: CASDSSPNTEAFF

J: TRBJ1-5
V: TRBV5-1
CDR3: CASTLTGEQPQHF

J: TRBJ2-7
V: TRBV19
CDR3: CASSLGLREQYF

J: TRBJ1-3
V: TRBV21-1
CDR3: CASSKDRGDWDTIYF

J: TRBJ2-1
V: TRBV6-4
CDR3: CASSDSTGGYNEQFF

J: TRBJ2-7
V: TRBV2
CDR3: CASSEVDSSYEQYF

J: TRBJ1-5
V: TRBV6-5
CDR3: CASSYDRDGNQPQHF

J: TRBJ1-1
V: TRBV7-8
CDR3: CASSFAGGTEAFF

J: TRBJ1-5
V: TRBV27
CDR3: CASSPGLGNQPQHF

J: TRBJ1-1
V: TRBV19
CDR3: CASSEGGTVGAFF

J: TRBJ2-5
V: TRBV5-1
CDR3: CASSLPGLGGETQYF

J: TRBJ2-2
V: TRBV7-8
CDR3: CASSLVSAGAFGELFF

J: TRBJ2-5
V: TRBV7-9
CDR3: CASSLAGVAETQYF

J: TRBJ1-3
V: TRBV7-8
CDR3: CASSLWGGTGRNTIYF

J: TRBJ2-1
V: TRBV9
CDR3: CASSATSGEYNEQFF

J: TRBJ1-2
V: TRBV2
CDR3: CASSEFSFGGGGLRGYTF

J: TRBJ2-5
V: TRBV6-5
CDR3: CASSYDRGVGQETQYF

J: TRBJ2-6
V: TRBV7-9
CDR3: CASSGGGSGANVLTF

J: TRBJ2-1
V: TRBV5-1
CDR3: CASSLASGRQNEQFF

J: TRBJ2-3
V: TRBV5-4
CDR3: CASQGTDTQYF

J: TRBJ2-7
V: TRBV19
CDR3: CASSPSGGRAYEQYF

J: TRBJ1-1
V: TRBV7-6
CDR3: CASSLGRENTEAFF